The 7 T cell receptor beta chains given below trace back to one sample, sequenced in a study of a mutant IDH1 vaccine in newly diagnosed glioma. These receptors' antigens are unknown. TCRdb's table, derived via immunoSEQ multiplex PCR, lists solely in-frame clones and lacks some. The sample holds about 69,000 clones; more than 85% are singletons and the top ten take about 2%. Time point here: week 35, safety follow-up. Alongside topical imiquimod, each dose of vaccine comprised 300 ug of mutant IDH1 20-mer peptide. The specimen comprised PBMCs, sampled from a glioma patient whose treatment included an IDH1 peptide vaccine. These receptors all come from a man aged 25 to 45 with glioma.

A note on this clone: Relative to the germline gene, one junction end is altered; a read error may explain this. The chain combines TRBV5-1 with TRBJ1-2, with 7 bases lining up with TRBD1. The length of the CDR3 is 16 residues. Looked up from germline, CDR1 is SGHRS and CDR2 is YFSETQ. CDR3 residues: CASSLAKGGTDYGYTF. CDR3 in DNA: TGCGCCAGCAGCTTGGCCAAGGGTGGGACAGACTACGGCTACACCTTC.

This clone was seen a single time. This sequence joins TRBV2 and TRBJ2-5; either TRBD1 or TRBD2 may supply D (5 bases each). The closer fit of TRBJ2-7 to the DNA end suggests the J call may be wrong. The CDR3 runs 14 residues. The V gene's germline CDR1 is SNHLY and CDR2 FYNNEI. The CDR3 loop is CASAGTLSSYEQYF. The CDR3, as DNA: TGTGCCAGCGCCGGGACGTTGAGCTCCTACGAGCAGTACTTC.

This chain links TRBV4-1 with TRBJ1-1, with D unclear. Trimming took off 3 bases at V and 0 bases at J, with 17 bases between the two ends. Germline CDR1 MGHRA, CDR2 YSYEKL. The CDR3 runs to 17 residues. This CDR3 is CASSHRVRVGMNTEAFF. The CDR3 nucleotides are TGCGCCAGCAGCCATAGGGTACGTGTGGGGATGAACACTGAAGCTTTCTTT.

V gene TRBV19 combines with J gene TRBJ1-5, with a tentative D call TRBD1 (5 bases). This CDR3 region has 14 residues. CDR1 LNHDA and CDR2 SQIVND come from the germline V gene (reference sequence). V was clipped by 4 bases and J by 1 base, with 8 bases between them. The CDR3 nucleotides are TGTGCCAGTAGTAAGGGGACGAGCAATCAGCCCCAGCATTTT. Protein sequence: CASSKGTSNQPQHF.

The chain combines TRBV9 with TRBJ2-3; D is ambiguous. Germline V gives CDR1 SGDLS, CDR2 YYNGEE. V gave up 0 bases and J gave up 5 bases, with 7 bases separating them. The CDR3 covers 13 residues. The CDR3 sequence is CASSVESGDTQYF. CDR3 nucleotide sequence: TGTGCCAGCAGCGTAGAATCCGGAGATACGCAGTATTTT.

The chain employs TRBV28 and TRBJ1-5; a possible D gene is TRBD1 (5 bases). The V end was cut by 5 bases, the J end by 7 bases, with 21 bases between. The CDR3 covers 16 residues. Germline V gene lookup returns CDR1 MDHEN and CDR2 SYDVKM. This chain's CDR3 is CASSTRWGRAGQPQHF. CDR3 nucleotides: TGTGCCAGCAGTACCCGATGGGGCAGGGCAGGGCAGCCCCAGCATTTT.

The V gene is TRBV30, the J gene TRBJ2-7; D is unresolved. CDR3 length: 12 residues. Trimming removed 3 bases from V and 0 bases from J, with 6 bases in between. Germline-derived CDR1 and CDR2 are GTSNPN and SVGIG (reference sequence). The CDR3 reads CAWSISSYEQYF. CDR3 nucleotides: TGTGCCTGGAGCATAAGCTCCTACGAGCAGTACTTC.